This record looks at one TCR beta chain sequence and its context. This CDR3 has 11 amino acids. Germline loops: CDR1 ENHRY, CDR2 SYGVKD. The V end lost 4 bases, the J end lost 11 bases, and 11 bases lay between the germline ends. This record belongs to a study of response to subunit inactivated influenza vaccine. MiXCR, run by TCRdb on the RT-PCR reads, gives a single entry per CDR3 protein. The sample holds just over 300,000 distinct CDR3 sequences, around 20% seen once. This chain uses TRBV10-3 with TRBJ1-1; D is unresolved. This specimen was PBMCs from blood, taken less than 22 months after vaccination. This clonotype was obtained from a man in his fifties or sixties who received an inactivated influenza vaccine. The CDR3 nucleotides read TGTGCCATCAGTGCTGGGTCTGGGGCTTTCTTT. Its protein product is CAISAGSGAFF.